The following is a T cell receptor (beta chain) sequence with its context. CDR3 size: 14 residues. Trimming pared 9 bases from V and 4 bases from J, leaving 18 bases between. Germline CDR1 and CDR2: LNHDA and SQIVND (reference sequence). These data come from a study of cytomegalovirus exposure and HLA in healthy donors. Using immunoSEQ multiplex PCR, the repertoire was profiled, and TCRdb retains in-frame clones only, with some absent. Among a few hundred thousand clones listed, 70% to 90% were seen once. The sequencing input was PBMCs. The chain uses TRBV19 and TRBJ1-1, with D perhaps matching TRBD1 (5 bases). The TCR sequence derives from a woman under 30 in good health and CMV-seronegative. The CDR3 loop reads CASKGLGGGTEAFF. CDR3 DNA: TGTGCCAGCAAGGGGCTCGGGGGAGGCACTGAAGCTTTCTTT. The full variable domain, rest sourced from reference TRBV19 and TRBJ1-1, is DGGITQSPKYLFRKEGQNVTLSCEQNLNHDAMYWYRQDPGQGLRLIYYSQIVNDFQKGDIAEGYSVSREKKESFPLTVTSAQKNPTAFYLCASKGLGGGTEAFFGQGTRLTVV.